What follows describes a single T cell receptor beta chain. The sample comes from a study of cytomegalovirus exposure and HLA in healthy donors. 60 Vbeta and 13 Jbeta primers were used in PCR. Using immunoSEQ multiplex PCR, the repertoire was profiled, and TCRdb retains in-frame clones only, with some absent. The table has about 140,000 clones, around 77% seen once. Looked up from germline, CDR1 is KGHSH and CDR2 is LQKENI. The CDR3 contains 15 residues. Deletions cut 3 bases from V and 0 bases from J, with 10 bases between. The sample consisted of PBMCs. The J gene is TRBJ2-3, the V gene TRBV18, with D uncertain. The TCR sequence derives from a man aged 25 to 45 in good health and CMV-seronegative. For the CDR3, the DNA is TGTGCCAGCTCACCGATTGAGAGGAGCACAGATACGCAGTATTTT. Its translation is CASSPIERSTDTQYF. Drawing the rest from reference TRBV18 and TRBJ2-3, the complete variable domain is NAGVMQNPRHLVRRRGQEARLRCSPMKGHSHVYWYRQLPEEGLKFMVYLQKENIIDESGMPKERFSAEFPKEGPSILRIQQVVRGDSAAYFCASSPIERSTDTQYFGPGTRLTVL.